This T cell receptor beta chain was captured by sequencing in a study of blood T cell repertoires in COVID-19 (dated by TCRdb to about 2020). Concerning the study at large: Samples from collaborators originated in the United States, Italy and Spain and spanned both the acute and convalescent phases of COVID-19. The samples were drawn from the first 160 participants of the ongoing ImmuneRACE study and from about 1,200 subjects provided by 6 global collaborators. Subjects who had been exposed to COVID-19, were actively infected with it, or had recovered from it provided the deeply sampled blood TCRbeta repertoires that made up the dataset. The repertoires were made available in a free public database intended to serve as a resource for research on the immune response to SARS-CoV-2. The prospective study material was composed of cDNA or gDNA derived from T cells, B-cell-depleted T cells, or PBMCs. The sample metadata nearly always contained a de-identified subject ID, COVID-19 status, age in years and sex. HLA class I and class II types, where available, came from metadata supplied by the sample provider rather than from assay-based typing.

Comment on this clone: This receptor's antigen is unknown. It has no much larger one-base neighbor in the sample; base qualities were not kept.

Results and caveats for the whole study, not just this receptor: Clinical and demographic metadata were provided uncurated, with the amount varying by source and participant.

TCRbeta CDR3 regions were amplified from genomic DNA by means of the immunoSEQ Assay, a bias-controlled multiplex PCR. The paper's data handling went like this. The number of nucleated cells in each sample was estimated by amplification of reference gene primers within the assay. Sequence reads were collapsed and filtered to measure the absolute abundance of every unique TCRbeta CDR3 rearrangement. Productive Simpson clonality was computed per sample as the square root of Simpson's diversity index over productive rearrangements. The immuneACCESS repertoire file appears here via TCRdb, limited to in-frame rearrangements. These files lack a portion of the clones; in checked studies, under half of the deficit traces to unresolved V genes, and the cause of the others is not known. That table furnishes V, J and clone size, whereas the DNA furnished D and trimming. The sample has under 200,000 clones on record, roughly 80% of them singletons. In total, the top ten clones hold over 5% of the sample.

One collaborating source in Seattle enrolled patients while the patients were actively infected and followed the patients over time throughout the course of disease. Each collaborating institution followed its own protocols to collect whole blood in K2EDTA tubes. For TCRbeta analysis, collaborators shipped samples as frozen whole blood, isolated PBMCs, or DNA extracted from either of those sample types. Sequences were obtained from peripheral blood. This TCR derives from a woman between 40 and 55 years old with COVID-19, enrolled during active disease.

The nucleotide sequence reads TGCGCCAGCAGCTTTACGGGACAGAAGAACACTGAAGCTTTCTTT. This sequence encodes CASSFTGQKNTEAFF. This sequence uses TRBV5-1 and TRBJ1-1; the central 7 bases match TRBD1. V loses 2 bases at its end and J loses 1 base; junction bases beyond the gene matches: 5. CDR1 and CDR2, per the germline V gene, are SGHRS and YFSETQ. The CDR3 spans 15 residues, from the cysteine through the phenylalanine. Solely the CDR3 DNA is kept, with 45 bases framed from the first base.